One sample yielded the 5 T cell receptor beta chains listed below, sequenced in a study of graft-versus-host responses after intestinal transplantation (dated by TCRdb to the early 2020s). The time point label corresponds to: cells obtained before transplantation from donor or recipient. Library preparation used the immunoSEQ multiplex PCR assay. The source is immuneACCESS, and TCRdb retained only in-frame sequences with V and J called. Part of the clones is not carried over; for the studies checked, unresolved V genes explain less than half of this, and the remainder is unexplained. The sample has around 120,000 clones on record, 90% to 95% of them singletons. The top ten hold 2.5% to 3.5% of the sample. These TCRs' antigens remain unknown. The specimen was unstimulated CD8+ T cells sorted from spleen or lymph node cells, collected before intestinal transplant. The source is a human donor who received an intestinal transplant.

V gene TRBV7-9 combines with J gene TRBJ2-6; no definite D call. Germline values: CDR1 SEHNR, CDR2 FQNEAQ (reference sequence). Trimming took 5 bases from V and 0 from J, leaving 5 bases between them. The length of the CDR3 is 14 residues. For the CDR3, the DNA is TGTGCCAGCAGCCCCAACTCTGGGGCCAACGTCCTGACTTTC. The encoded protein is CASSPNSGANVLTF. Using reference TRBV7-9 and TRBJ2-6 for the parts outside the CDR3, the full variable domain is DTGVSQNPRHKITKRGQNVTFRCDPISEHNRLYWYRQTLGQGPEFLTYFQNEAQLEKSRLLSDRFSAERPKGSFSTLEIQRTEQGDSAMYLCASSPNSGANVLTFGAGSRLTVL.

The chain couples TRBV7-9 to TRBJ2-4; D remains ambiguous. Germline V lookup: CDR1 SEHNR, CDR2 FQNEAQ (reference sequence). V was clipped by 0 bases and J by 8 bases, with 11 bases between them. The CDR3 loop spans 14 amino acids. CDR3 nucleotide sequence: TGTGCCAGCAGCTTAGCGGTCAGTAGGGACATTCAGTACTTC. It yields the protein CASSLAVSRDIQYF.

This clone occurred once. Its ends do not fully match the called genes, so a read error is possible. This chain connects TRBV28 to TRBJ2-7, with 16 nucleotides matching TRBD2. The CDR3 covers 17 residues. CDR1 is MDHEN, CDR2 SYDVKM, per germline. The CDR3 is CASSPGTSGRASYEQHF. The DNA of the CDR3 is TGTGCCAGCAGTCCCGGGACTAGCGGGAGGGCCTCCTACGAGCAGCACTTC.

The chain employs TRBV5-1 and TRBJ2-1; 7 bases are shared with TRBD2. Trimming took 1 base from V and 8 from J; bases not matched to a gene: 9. The germline CDR1 and CDR2 sequences are SGHRS and YFSETQ. The CDR3 runs to 15 residues. As DNA, the CDR3 is TGCGCCAGCAGCTTGTCGTGGGAGGGCCGGGATGAGCAGTTCTTC. Translated: CASSLSWEGRDEQFF.

This chain links TRBV9 with TRBJ1-2; no firm D call. Trimming left V 0 bases short and J 2 bases short, with 8 bases between. From germline, CDR1 is SGDLS and CDR2 YYNGEE. The CDR3 has 14 residues. The CDR3 region is CASSVGGANYGYTF. DNA of the CDR3: TGTGCCAGCAGCGTAGGAGGAGCGAACTATGGCTACACCTTC.